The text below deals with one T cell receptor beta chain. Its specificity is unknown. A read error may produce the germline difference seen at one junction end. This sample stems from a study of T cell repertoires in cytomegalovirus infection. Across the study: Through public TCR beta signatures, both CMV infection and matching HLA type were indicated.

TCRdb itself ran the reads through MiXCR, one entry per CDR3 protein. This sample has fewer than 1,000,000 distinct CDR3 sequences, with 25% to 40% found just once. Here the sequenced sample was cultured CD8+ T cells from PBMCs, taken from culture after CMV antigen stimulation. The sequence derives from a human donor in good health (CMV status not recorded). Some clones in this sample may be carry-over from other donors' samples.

The CDR3 is CTSSLGGWYEQYF. DNA of the CDR3: TGTACCAGCAGCTTAGGGGGATGGTACGAGCAGTACTTC. The genes are TRBV7-6 and TRBJ2-7; D perhaps matches TRBD1 (6 bases). This CDR3 has 13 amino acids. Germline V gene data show CDR1 as SGHVS and CDR2 as FNYEAQ.